A single sample is the source of the 22 T cell receptor beta chains below, sequenced in a study of monozygotic twins with inflammatory bowel disease. TCRdb reprocessed the 5' RACE reads and keeps a single row for each CDR3 protein, giving no DNA. Reported are 150,000 to 200,000 distinct CDR3 sequences; the ten largest clones contain around 7.2%. The sample was blood. The source is a human donor with ulcerative colitis or Crohn's disease, or a healthy co-twin of an affected twin (not recorded which).

V gene TRBV20-1 combines with J gene TRBJ2-1. Germline V lookup: CDR1 DFQATT, CDR2 SNEGSKA (reference sequence). This CDR3 region has 11 residues. The CDR3 loop reads CSVWPYNEQFF.

The chain combines TRBV7-2 with TRBJ1-2. The CDR3 length is 14 residues. Germline V gives CDR1 SGHTA, CDR2 FQGNSA. CDR3 in amino acids: CASSPKTRFYGYTF.

The V call is TRBV29-1, the J call TRBJ2-5; TCRdb lists TRBD1, though no DNA is available to test this call. Germline CDR1 and CDR2: SQVTM and ANQGSEA. The CDR3 consists of 12 residues. CDR3 sequence: CSVYNRGKTQYF.

This chain connects TRBV7-2 to TRBJ2-1; absent DNA, TCRdb's TRBD2 call cannot be checked. Per germline, CDR1 SGHTA and CDR2 FQGNSA. The CDR3 extends over 17 amino acids. The CDR3 loop reads CASSLRGLADSYNEQFF. Combining the CDR3 with reference TRBV7-2 and TRBJ2-1 gives the whole variable domain GAGVSQSPSNKVTEKGKDVELRCDPISGHTALYWYRQSLGQGLEFLIYFQGNSAPDKSGLPSDRFSAERTGGSVSTLTIQRTQQEDSAVYLCASSLRGLADSYNEQFFGPGTRLTVL.

The rearrangement joins TRBV27 to TRBJ1-5; TCRdb designates TRBD1, a call that cannot be tested without DNA. CDR1 is MNHEY and CDR2 is SMNVEV in the germline V gene (reference sequence). This CDR3 is 19 amino acids long. The CDR3 sequence is CASRSHRDRGLYSNQPQHF.

CDR3 region: CASSQPGPPFYGYTF. J is TRBJ1-2 and V is TRBV7-2; TCRdb's assignment of TRBD1 cannot be checked, as there is no DNA. CDR1 SGHTA and CDR2 FQGNSA come from the germline V gene. The CDR3 is made up of 15 amino acids.

The chain carries TRBV5-5 and TRBJ2-7; the D gene TCRdb calls, TRBD1, cannot be checked with no DNA. The CDR3 is 16 residues long. In germline, CDR1 is SGHKS, CDR2 YYEKEE (reference sequence). The chain's CDR3 is CASSLSLGQGANEQYF. Full variable domain (missing parts from reference TRBV5-5 and TRBJ2-7): DAGVTQSPTHLIKTRGQQVTLRCSPISGHKSVSWYQQVLGQGPQFIFQYYEKEERGRGNFPDRFSARQFPNYSSELNVNALLLGDSALYLCASSLSLGQGANEQYFGPGTRLTVT.

This rearrangement joins TRBV29-1 to TRBJ2-7; TCRdb's assignment of TRBD1 cannot be checked, as there is no DNA. The germline V gene encodes CDR1 SQVTM and CDR2 ANQGSEA. The CDR3 is made up of 12 amino acids. CDR3 loop: CSVLGQEYEQYF.

V usage is TRBV7-2 and J usage is TRBJ1-2; the TCRdb D gene call, TRBD1, has no DNA to confirm it. Germline CDR1 SGHTA, CDR2 FQGNSA. This CDR3 contains 11 residues. This CDR3 reads CASSSQATYTF.

This chain joins TRBV29-1 and TRBJ2-7. Germline CDR1 is SQVTM and CDR2 is ANQGSEA. This CDR3 has 14 amino acids. The CDR3 sequence is CSVETRFSSYEQYF.

The chain recombines TRBV7-2 with TRBJ1-2; TCRdb names TRBD1, which stays unverified in the absence of DNA. The CDR3 spans 15 residues. From germline, CDR1 is SGHTA and CDR2 FQGNSA. CDR3 protein: CASRQGGQGGGGYTF.

V and J are TRBV27 and TRBJ1-6; TCRdb's assignment of TRBD1 cannot be checked, as there is no DNA. Germline V gives CDR1 MNHEY, CDR2 SMNVEV (reference sequence). The CDR3 is 16 amino acids. CDR3: CASSLGHTGRHSPLHF.

J is TRBJ2-7 and V is TRBV5-5; TCRdb calls TRBD1, which cannot be checked without DNA. The CDR3 is made up of 13 amino acids. Germline V CDR1 and CDR2: SGHKS, YYEKEE (reference sequence). The CDR3 sequence: CASGIRGGYEQYF.

The chain is built from TRBV6-5 and TRBJ1-2; with no DNA, the TCRdb D assignment of TRBD1 cannot be verified. The CDR3 contains 15 residues. Germline CDR1 is MNHEY and CDR2 is SVGAGI. CDR3 in amino acids: CASVRPGQGAGGYTF.

The CDR3 here is CSVAGTVGELFF. The rearrangement joins TRBV29-1 to TRBJ2-2; TCRdb outputs TRBD1, but without DNA this stays unchecked. The V gene's germline CDR1 is SQVTM and CDR2 ANQGSEA. The CDR3 sequence is 12 residues long.

This chain joins TRBV21-1 and TRBJ2-4; the TCRdb call, TRBD1, lacks DNA for checking. TRBV21-1 represents a pseudogene. This CDR3 spans 17 amino acids. This CDR3 reads CASSKDNGALAKNIQYF.

This rearrangement joins TRBV20-1 to TRBJ1-5. This CDR3 has 15 residues. The germline CDR1 and CDR2 sequences are DFQATT and SNEGSKA (reference sequence). The CDR3 spells CSARDVPGGNQPQHF.

The chain links TRBV7-8 to TRBJ2-7; TCRdb lists TRBD2, though no DNA is available to test this call. Germline V lookup: CDR1 SGHVS, CDR2 FQNEAQ. The CDR3 contains 12 residues. The CDR3 is CASSLSLVEQYF. Using reference TRBV7-8 and TRBJ2-7 for the parts outside the CDR3, the full variable domain is GAGVSQSPRYKVAKRGQDVALRCDPISGHVSLFWYQQALGQGPEFLTYFQNEAQLDKSGLPSDRFFAERPEGSVSTLKIQRTQQEDSAVYLCASSLSLVEQYFGPGTRLTVT.

The V gene is TRBV27, the J gene TRBJ2-1; the D gene TCRdb calls, TRBD2, cannot be checked with no DNA. This CDR3 has 16 residues. CDR1 is MNHEY, CDR2 SMNVEV, per germline (reference sequence). The CDR3 reads CASTRLAGVLNNEQFF.

The chain links TRBV20-1 to TRBJ2-4; TCRdb names TRBD1, which stays unverified in the absence of DNA. This CDR3 has 16 residues. In germline, CDR1 is DFQATT, CDR2 SNEGSKA (reference sequence). CDR3 loop: CSAVPGYTRIKNIQYF.

The chain carries TRBV25-1 and TRBJ2-2; TCRdb returns TRBD1, unconfirmable since there is no DNA. The V gene's germline CDR1 is MGHDK and CDR2 SYGVNS. The CDR3 extends over 12 amino acids. The CDR3 loop reads CASSGSTGLLFF.

The rearrangement uses TRBV9 and TRBJ2-1. This CDR3 comprises 15 residues. CDR1 and CDR2 from the germline V gene are SGDLS and YYNGEE. CDR3 amino acids: CASSVWGSPYNEQFF.